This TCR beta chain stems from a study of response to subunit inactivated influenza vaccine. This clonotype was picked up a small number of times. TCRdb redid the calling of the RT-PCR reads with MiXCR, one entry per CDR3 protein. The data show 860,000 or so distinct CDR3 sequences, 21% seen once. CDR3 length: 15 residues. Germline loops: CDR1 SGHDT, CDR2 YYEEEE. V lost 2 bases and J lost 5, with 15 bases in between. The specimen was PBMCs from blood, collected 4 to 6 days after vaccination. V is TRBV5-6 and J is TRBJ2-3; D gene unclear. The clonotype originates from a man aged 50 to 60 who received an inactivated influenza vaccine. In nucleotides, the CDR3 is TGTGCCAGCAGCTTAAGAAGGGCGTACCGAGATACGCAGTATTTT. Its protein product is CASSLRRAYRDTQYF.